The present T cell receptor (beta chain) was sequenced within a study of OX40 agonist ivuxolimab in advanced cancers. About the study: Six ivuxolimab dose levels, 0.01 to 10 mg/kg, were given intravenously every 2 weeks. General study points: At 0.1 to 3.0 mg/kg, CD4+ and CD8+ blood T cells expanded clonally by week 6.

With respect to this clone: Its antigen is still unknown.

The ends lost 5 bases at V and 6 bases at J; junction bases unmatched: 8. The CDR3 sequence is 14 residues long. Germline lookup yields CDR1 SGHAT and CDR2 FQDESV (reference sequence). Libraries were prepared by immunoSEQ multiplex PCR; TCRdb keeps only in-frame clonotypes and omits some of them. The data hold 60,000 or so clones, with 75% to 90% observed a single time. Sequences were derived from CD4+ or CD8+ T cells sorted from blood, sampled in a trial of the OX40 agonist ivuxolimab. The receptor was isolated from an adult with an advanced solid tumor such as melanoma, head and neck, liver or kidney cancer. The chain carries TRBV11-1 and TRBJ2-3; 7 bases are a match to TRBD1. CDR3 sequence: CASSHRTGQDTQYF. The CDR3 DNA reads as TGTGCCAGCAGCCACCGGACAGGCCAGGATACGCAGTATTTT.